This is a list of T cell receptor beta chains from one sample in a study of beta chain features in type 1 diabetes. Clones were read by immunoSEQ multiplex PCR, and TCRdb kept only the in-frame ones, dropping some. The sample carries about 150,000 clones, approximately 12% recorded once. Source material: central memory CD4+ T cells from blood. The origin of the receptors is a man between 18 and 29 years old in good health. Both conserved end residues are part of each CDR3. The D gene is left open where the match is weak. A clone size is listed for some rows: how often the clone was seen (once, few, many), or a class if it is expanded.

size: few
V: TRBV29-1
D: TRBD1
length: 13
J: TRBJ2-7
DNA: TGCAGCGTTGGGGGGACAGCATCCTACGAGCAGTACTTC
CDR3: CSVGGTASYEQYF

size: many
V: TRBV18
D: TRBD1
length: 16
J: TRBJ2-3
DNA: TGTGCCAGCTCAGCTACCGGGACAGGGGGCCCAGATACGCAGTATTTT
CDR3: CASSATGTGGPDTQYF

size: many
V: TRBV23-1
D: NA
length: 10
J: TRBJ1-4
DNA: TGCGCCAGCACTCCCAGAAAACTGTTTTTT
CDR3: CASTPRKLFF

size: NA
V: TRBV27
D: NA
length: 14
J: TRBJ1-2
DNA: TGTGCCAGCAGTTCACATGACCCGAACTATGGCTACACCTTC
CDR3: CASSSHDPNYGYTF

size: NA
V: TRBV2
D: NA
length: 12
J: TRBJ2-4
DNA: TGTGCCAGCAGTGCTGGGAGCGCCGTCAAGTACTTC
CDR3: CASSAGSAVKYF

size: NA
V: TRBV7-9
D: TRBD2
length: 14
J: TRBJ2-1
DNA: TGTGCCAGCAGCTTAGGGGGACTAGGCAATGAGCAGTTCTTC
CDR3: CASSLGGLGNEQFF

size: NA
V: TRBV9
D: NA
length: 17
J: TRBJ1-5
DNA: TGTGCCAGCAGCGTAGATGCGGGCGGAAATAGCAATCAGCCCCAGCATTTT
CDR3: CASSVDAGGNSNQPQHF

size: many
V: TRBV7-2
D: TRBD1
length: 14
J: TRBJ2-7
DNA: TGTGCCAGCAGCTCCGCCGGGACAGGGTCCGAGCAGTACTTC
CDR3: CASSSAGTGSEQYF

size: NA
V: TRBV29-1
D: TRBD1
length: 14
J: TRBJ2-2
DNA: TGCAGCGTTGACGGGGACAGGAACACCGGGGAGCTGTTTTTT
CDR3: CSVDGDRNTGELFF

size: NA
V: TRBV5-4
D: TRBD1
length: 15
J: TRBJ2-1
DNA: TGTGCCAGCAGCCTGCCCGGACAGGGCTACAATGAGCAGTTCTTC
CDR3: CASSLPGQGYNEQFF

size: few
V: TRBV11-1
D: TRBD1
length: 11
J: TRBJ1-1
DNA: TGTGCCAGCAGCTGGACAGGTGGAGCTTTCTTT
CDR3: CASSWTGGAFF

size: few
V: TRBV5-1
D: TRBD1
length: 14
J: TRBJ1-2
DNA: TGCGCCAGCAGCGTGGGACAGGATAACTATGGCTACACCTTC
CDR3: CASSVGQDNYGYTF

size: many
V: TRBV2
D: NA
length: 15
J: TRBJ1-6
DNA: TGTGCCAGCAGTGAAGTAAGGGGGGGAAATTCACCCCTCCACTTT
CDR3: CASSEVRGGNSPLHF